This TCR beta chain emerged from a study of blood T cell repertoires in COVID-19. Background on the study: T cells, B-cell-depleted T cells, or PBMCs provided the cDNA or gDNA that served as material.

This clone was seen just once. The data were produced by immunoSEQ multiplex PCR, yet TCRdb's version contains in-frame clones alone and is incomplete. The sample shows around 80,000 clones, approximately 80% of them seen only once. Sequencing was carried out using peripheral blood. The TCR was taken from a woman older than 75 with active or convalescent COVID-19.

This chain's CDR3 is CASSLGLADTDTQYF. DNA for the CDR3: TGTGCCAGCAGCCTCGGACTAGCGGACACAGATACGCAGTATTTT. The V call is TRBV7-9, the J call TRBJ2-3; TRBD2 matches 10 bases. The CDR3 totals 15 residues. Germline trimming cut 5 bases from V and 2 bases from J; bases unmatched to any gene: 4. Germline loops: CDR1 SEHNR, CDR2 FQNEAQ (reference sequence).